This is a list of T cell receptor beta chains from one sample in a study of cytomegalovirus exposure and HLA in healthy donors. Assay: immunoSEQ multiplex PCR; the TCRdb copy retains only in-frame clones and omits some. The sample table sets out around 75,000 clones. The sample taken for sequencing was PBMCs. The receptors shown here come from a man aged 35 to 55 in good health and CMV-seronegative. CDR3s include the opening cysteine and the closing phenylalanine or tryptophan. Each record gives: CDR3 length, V gene, D gene, J gene, CDR3 protein, CDR3 DNA. A D gene is named only where the DNA matches it firmly.

CDR3 length: 14
V gene: TRBV27
D gene: NA
J gene: TRBJ2-7
CDR3 protein: CASSLPDKTYEQYF
CDR3 DNA: TGTGCCAGCAGTTTACCGGACAAGACGTACGAGCAGTACTTC

CDR3 length: 12
V gene: TRBV5-1
D gene: TRBD1
J gene: TRBJ2-1
CDR3 protein: CASSWTGREQFF
CDR3 DNA: TGCGCCAGCAGCTGGACAGGGCGGGAGCAGTTCTTC

CDR3 length: 12
V gene: TRBV2
D gene: NA
J gene: TRBJ1-1
CDR3 protein: CASRDRRTEAFF
CDR3 DNA: TGTGCCAGCCGCGACAGGAGAACTGAAGCTTTCTTT

CDR3 length: 16
V gene: TRBV5-4
D gene: TRBD2
J gene: TRBJ2-5
CDR3 protein: CASSPEGLAGGQTQYF
CDR3 DNA: TGTGCCAGCAGCCCCGAAGGACTAGCGGGGGGGCAAACCCAGTACTTC

CDR3 length: 17
V gene: TRBV4-3
D gene: TRBD2
J gene: TRBJ2-3
CDR3 protein: CASSQDTSGRGTDTQYF
CDR3 DNA: TGCGCCAGCAGCCAAGACACCAGCGGGAGGGGGACAGATACGCAGTATTTT

CDR3 length: 16
V gene: TRBV5-4
D gene: TRBD1
J gene: TRBJ2-1
CDR3 protein: CASSQGGDRGRNEQFF
CDR3 DNA: TGTGCCAGCAGTCAAGGCGGTGACAGGGGGAGAAATGAGCAGTTCTTC

CDR3 length: 13
V gene: TRBV9
D gene: NA
J gene: TRBJ2-5
CDR3 protein: CASSVALQETQYF
CDR3 DNA: TGTGCCAGCAGCGTAGCACTGCAAGAGACCCAGTACTTC

CDR3 length: 14
V gene: TRBV2
D gene: NA
J gene: TRBJ1-1
CDR3 protein: CASSDIRGNTEAFF
CDR3 DNA: TGTGCCAGCAGTGATATTCGGGGGAACACTGAAGCTTTCTTT

CDR3 length: 13
V gene: TRBV30
D gene: NA
J gene: TRBJ2-7
CDR3 protein: CAWSLTGTYEQYF
CDR3 DNA: TGTGCCTGGAGCCTGACAGGAACCTACGAGCAGTACTTC

CDR3 length: 13
V gene: TRBV25-1
D gene: NA
J gene: TRBJ1-4
CDR3 protein: CATTDATNEKLFF
CDR3 DNA: TGTGCCACCACAGATGCAACTAATGAAAAACTGTTTTTT

CDR3 length: 15
V gene: TRBV19
D gene: TRBD1
J gene: TRBJ1-3
CDR3 protein: CASSRQGSSGNTIYF
CDR3 DNA: TGTGCCAGTAGTAGACAGGGAAGCTCTGGAAACACCATATATTTT

CDR3 length: 14
V gene: TRBV7-9
D gene: NA
J gene: TRBJ2-7
CDR3 protein: CASSPSRQPYEQYF
CDR3 DNA: TGTGCCAGCAGCCCCTCTCGACAGCCCTACGAGCAGTACTTC

CDR3 length: 15
V gene: TRBV5-1
D gene: TRBD2
J gene: TRBJ2-7
CDR3 protein: CASSLALAGGDEQYF
CDR3 DNA: TGCGCCAGCAGCTTGGCCCTAGCGGGAGGGGACGAGCAGTACTTC

CDR3 length: 16
V gene: TRBV27
D gene: TRBD1
J gene: TRBJ1-1
CDR3 protein: CASSPGTGGGLAEAFF
CDR3 DNA: TGTGCCAGCAGTCCGGGGACAGGGGGGGGATTGGCTGAAGCTTTCTTT

CDR3 length: 15
V gene: TRBV5-1
D gene: NA
J gene: TRBJ1-4
CDR3 protein: CASSLNRGMDEKLFF
CDR3 DNA: TGCGCCAGCAGCTTGAATAGGGGCATGGATGAAAAACTGTTTTTT

CDR3 length: 13
V gene: TRBV28
D gene: NA
J gene: TRBJ2-7
CDR3 protein: CATRRGPSYEQYF
CDR3 DNA: TGTGCTACGCGGAGGGGTCCTTCTTACGAGCAGTACTTC

CDR3 length: 15
V gene: TRBV18
D gene: NA
J gene: TRBJ2-1
CDR3 protein: CASSPLRVGNNEQFF
CDR3 DNA: TGTGCCAGCTCCCCCTTGAGGGTGGGAAACAATGAGCAGTTCTTC

CDR3 length: 13
V gene: TRBV19
D gene: NA
J gene: TRBJ2-5
CDR3 protein: CASSVEGAETQYF
CDR3 DNA: TGTGCCAGTAGTGTGGAGGGGGCGGAGACCCAGTACTTC

CDR3 length: 12
V gene: TRBV11-3
D gene: NA
J gene: TRBJ1-5
CDR3 protein: CASSLQDQPQHF
CDR3 DNA: TGTGCCAGCAGCCTCCAGGATCAGCCCCAGCATTTT

CDR3 length: 14
V gene: TRBV9
D gene: NA
J gene: TRBJ2-2
CDR3 protein: CASSVDQGTPRLFF
CDR3 DNA: TGTGCCAGCAGCGTAGATCAGGGGACCCCTCGCCTGTTTTTT

CDR3 length: 13
V gene: TRBV27
D gene: TRBD1
J gene: TRBJ1-1
CDR3 protein: CASSYHRGTEAFF
CDR3 DNA: TGTGCCAGCAGTTATCACAGGGGTACTGAAGCTTTCTTT

CDR3 length: 15
V gene: TRBV14
D gene: NA
J gene: TRBJ1-4
CDR3 protein: CASSQGFRSNEKLFF
CDR3 DNA: TGTGCCAGCAGCCAAGGATTCAGGTCTAATGAAAAACTGTTTTTT

CDR3 length: 14
V gene: TRBV5-4
D gene: TRBD2
J gene: TRBJ2-1
CDR3 protein: CASSLAGGGREQFF
CDR3 DNA: TGTGCCAGCAGCCTAGCGGGAGGAGGTCGGGAGCAGTTCTTC

CDR3 length: 15
V gene: TRBV6-6
D gene: NA
J gene: TRBJ2-1
CDR3 protein: CASSYQGNSYNEQFF
CDR3 DNA: TGTGCCAGCAGTTACCAGGGAAATAGCTACAATGAGCAGTTCTTC

CDR3 length: 16
V gene: TRBV4-3
D gene: TRBD2
J gene: TRBJ2-1
CDR3 protein: CASSQDRTSGSGEQFF
CDR3 DNA: TGCGCCAGCAGCCAAGACCGGACTAGCGGGAGCGGCGAGCAGTTCTTC

CDR3 length: 15
V gene: TRBV5-8
D gene: TRBD1
J gene: TRBJ1-6
CDR3 protein: CASSSGTVRSKTLHF
CDR3 DNA: TGTGCCAGCAGCTCCGGGACAGTCCGATCAAAAACCCTCCACTTT

CDR3 length: 12
V gene: TRBV30
D gene: TRBD1
J gene: TRBJ2-7
CDR3 protein: CAWGQAAYEQYF
CDR3 DNA: TGTGCCTGGGGACAGGCGGCCTACGAGCAGTACTTC

CDR3 length: 20
V gene: TRBV13
D gene: NA
J gene: TRBJ2-6
CDR3 protein: CASSLVGRGPESSGANVLTF
CDR3 DNA: TGTGCCAGCAGCTTAGTGGGGCGGGGGCCCGAATCCTCTGGGGCCAACGTCCTGACTTTC

CDR3 length: 17
V gene: TRBV30
D gene: NA
J gene: TRBJ1-5
CDR3 protein: CAWSVLGAGRSNQPQHF
CDR3 DNA: TGTGCCTGGAGTGTCTTGGGGGCAGGTCGGAGCAATCAGCCCCAGCATTTT

CDR3 length: 15
V gene: TRBV10-2
D gene: NA
J gene: TRBJ2-7
CDR3 protein: CASSARSDSSYEQYF
CDR3 DNA: TGCGCCAGCAGTGCCCGGTCGGACAGTTCGTACGAGCAGTACTTC

CDR3 length: 17
V gene: TRBV15
D gene: NA
J gene: TRBJ1-3
CDR3 protein: CATSRVLLSNSGNTIYF
CDR3 DNA: TGTGCCACCAGCAGAGTTTTACTGAGTAACTCTGGAAACACCATATATTTT

CDR3 length: 18
V gene: TRBV19
D gene: NA
J gene: TRBJ2-2
CDR3 protein: CASSISLYRTENTGELFF
CDR3 DNA: TGTGCCAGTAGTATTTCCCTCTATAGGACAGAGAACACCGGGGAGCTGTTTTTT

CDR3 length: 14
V gene: TRBV7-2
D gene: TRBD2
J gene: TRBJ2-7
CDR3 protein: CASSWGGGAYEQYF
CDR3 DNA: TGTGCCAGCAGCTGGGGTGGGGGGGCCTACGAGCAGTACTTC

CDR3 length: 13
V gene: TRBV30
D gene: NA
J gene: TRBJ1-5
CDR3 protein: CAWSRGPGQPQHF
CDR3 DNA: TGTGCTTGGAGTAGAGGGCCCGGTCAGCCCCAGCATTTT

CDR3 length: 12
V gene: TRBV5-4
D gene: NA
J gene: TRBJ2-1
CDR3 protein: CASSLSANEQFF
CDR3 DNA: TGTGCCAGCAGCTTGAGCGCGAATGAGCAGTTCTTC

CDR3 length: 15
V gene: TRBV5-1
D gene: TRBD1
J gene: TRBJ1-4
CDR3 protein: CASSLAQGGNEKLFF
CDR3 DNA: TGCGCCAGCAGCTTGGCTCAGGGGGGCAATGAAAAACTGTTTTTT

CDR3 length: 15
V gene: TRBV21-1
D gene: NA
J gene: TRBJ2-7
CDR3 protein: CASSKGRLAVYEQYF
CDR3 DNA: TGTGCCAGCAGCAAGGGTCGCCTCGCGGTCTACGAGCAGTACTTC

CDR3 length: 13
V gene: TRBV6-5
D gene: NA
J gene: TRBJ1-2
CDR3 protein: CASSQGAHYGYTF
CDR3 DNA: TGTGCCAGCAGTCAAGGGGCCCACTATGGCTACACCTTC

CDR3 length: 16
V gene: TRBV7-2
D gene: TRBD2
J gene: TRBJ2-3
CDR3 protein: CASSLGSSGGTDTQYF
CDR3 DNA: TGTGCCAGCAGCTTAGGGTCTAGCGGGGGCACAGATACGCAGTATTTT

CDR3 length: 11
V gene: TRBV30
D gene: NA
J gene: TRBJ2-1
CDR3 protein: CAWRLRNEQFF
CDR3 DNA: TGTGCCTGGAGACTGAGGAATGAGCAGTTCTTC

CDR3 length: 16
V gene: TRBV11-2
D gene: TRBD1
J gene: TRBJ2-7
CDR3 protein: CASSPIRQGALYEQYF
CDR3 DNA: TGTGCCAGCAGCCCCATCAGACAGGGGGCCCTCTACGAGCAGTACTTC

CDR3 length: 16
V gene: TRBV2
D gene: TRBD1
J gene: TRBJ1-5
CDR3 protein: CASSGTGGGSNQPQHF
CDR3 DNA: TGTGCCAGCAGTGGGACAGGGGGTGGTAGCAATCAGCCCCAGCATTTT

CDR3 length: 15
V gene: TRBV5-1
D gene: TRBD1
J gene: TRBJ1-6
CDR3 protein: CASSLEPRGDSPLHF
CDR3 DNA: TGCGCCAGCAGCTTGGAACCCAGGGGGGATTCACCCCTCCACTTT

CDR3 length: 15
V gene: TRBV15
D gene: TRBD1
J gene: TRBJ2-1
CDR3 protein: CATSDAGTGVSEQFF
CDR3 DNA: TGTGCCACCAGCGACGCCGGGACAGGGGTCAGTGAGCAGTTCTTC